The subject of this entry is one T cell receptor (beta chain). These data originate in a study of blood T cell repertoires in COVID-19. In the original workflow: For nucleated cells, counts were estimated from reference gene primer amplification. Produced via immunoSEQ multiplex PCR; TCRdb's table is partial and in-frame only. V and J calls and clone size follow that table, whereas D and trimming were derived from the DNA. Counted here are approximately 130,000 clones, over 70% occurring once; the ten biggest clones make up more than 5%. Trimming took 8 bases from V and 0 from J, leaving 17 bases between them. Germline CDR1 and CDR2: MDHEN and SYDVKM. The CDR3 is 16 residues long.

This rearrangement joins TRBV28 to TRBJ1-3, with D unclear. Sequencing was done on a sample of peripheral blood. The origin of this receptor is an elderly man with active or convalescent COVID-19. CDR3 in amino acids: CASRLLRRSSGNTIYF. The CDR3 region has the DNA TGTGCCAGCCGACTCCTTAGGCGGTCCTCTGGAAACACCATATATTTT.